Listed here are 9 T cell receptor beta chains from one sample, sequenced in a study of T cell responses to AZD1222 COVID-19 vaccine. Sequenced by immunoSEQ multiplex PCR; TCRdb stores in-frame clones only, minus some. This sample has more than 150,000 clones; around 90% occur once, and the top ten carry 1.3%. Material: peripheral blood, obtained 28 days after the second AZD1222 dose. These receptors were collected from an adult who received the AZD1222 COVID-19 vaccine.

The genes are TRBV4-3 and TRBJ2-1; 12 bases match TRBD2. J gave up 8 bases and V 3 bases, and 8 bases lay outside the gene matches. The CDR3 extends over 16 amino acids. The V gene's germline CDR1 is LGHNA and CDR2 YSLEER. CDR3 nucleotides: TGCGCCAGCAGCCAGGAACTAGCGGGAGGTATGGATGAGCAGTTCTTC. Translated: CASSQELAGGMDEQFF.

This clone showed up just a few times. V usage is TRBV5-6 and J usage is TRBJ1-2; TRBD1 might be the D (6 bases). Germline CDR1 SGHDT, CDR2 YYEEEE. Trimming shortened V by 4 bases and J by 4 bases, and 11 bases separated the two germline ends. This CDR3 has 13 residues. The CDR3 nucleotides read TGTGCCAGCAGCCACACAGGGCCCTATGGCTACACCTTC. Translated, it gives CASSHTGPYGYTF.

There are a few counts of this clone. The chain couples TRBV3-1 (or the pseudogene TRBV3-2) to TRBJ1-2; 7 nucleotides line up with TRBD1. This CDR3 contains 13 residues. V shed 1 base, J shed 8 bases, and the junction held 4 bases outside the gene matches. The germline CDR1 and CDR2 sequences are LGHDT and YNNKEL (reference sequence). The CDR3 loop is CASSQARDSGYTF. The CDR3 bases are TGTGCCAGCAGCCAAGCTAGGGACAGCGGCTACACCTTC.

The rearrangement uses TRBV6-5 and TRBJ1-1, with 7 bases lining up with TRBD1. V trimming: 8 bases; J trimming: 0 bases; junction bases outside the gene matches: 3. Germline lookup yields CDR1 MNHEY and CDR2 SVGAGI. This CDR3 spans 13 amino acids. The CDR3 region has the DNA TGTGCCAGCCAGGGACAGATGAACACTGAAGCTTTCTTT. Protein: CASQGQMNTEAFF.

The genes are TRBV28 and TRBJ2-3, with D uncertain. CDR3 size: 12 residues. The V end lost 1 base, the J end lost 7 bases, and 6 bases lay between the germline ends. The V gene's germline CDR1 is MDHEN and CDR2 SYDVKM. CDR3 loop: CASSLSRNTQYF. The CDR3 region has the DNA TGTGCCAGCAGTTTATCCCGAAATACGCAGTATTTT. Looking up the rest from reference TRBV28 and TRBJ2-3 gives the full variable domain: DVKVTQSSRYLVKRTGEKVFLECVQDMDHENMFWYRQDPGLGLRLIYFSYDVKMKEKGDIPEGYSVSREKKERFSLILESASTNQTSMYLCASSLSRNTQYFGPGTRLTVL.

The chain has TRBV19 and TRBJ1-1; no clear D. The CDR3 runs to 14 residues. Germline lookup yields CDR1 LNHDA and CDR2 SQIVND (reference sequence). V was cut by 4 bases and J by 3 bases, with 12 bases left in between. The CDR3, as DNA: TGTGCCAGTAGTAGCCCGTGGGAGCACACTGAAGCTTTCTTT. Translated, it gives CASSSPWEHTEAFF.

The chain has TRBV7-3 and TRBJ1-6, with D maybe TRBD1 (5 bases). Trimming took off 4 bases at V and 7 bases at J, with 14 bases between the two ends. This CDR3 region has 15 residues. The germline V gene encodes CDR1 SGHTA and CDR2 FQGTGA. The CDR3 region is CASSSRVGGNSPLHF. In DNA form, the CDR3 reads TGTGCCAGCAGCTCAAGGGTGGGGGGGAATTCACCCCTCCACTTT.

The J gene is TRBJ1-6, the V gene TRBV12-5; the D gene is possibly TRBD1 (6 bases). Germline V gene lookup returns CDR1 LGHNT and CDR2 FRNRAP. The CDR3 loop spans 12 amino acids. Trimming cost V 3 bases and J 15 bases, with 12 bases left between them. CDR3 nucleotides: TGTGCTAGTGGTTTAGGGGACATCGGCCTCCACTTT. This translates into CASGLGDIGLHF. The full variable domain, in which reference TRBV12-5 and TRBJ1-6 provide the parts outside the CDR3, is DARVTQTPRHKVTEMGQEVTMRCQPILGHNTVFWYRQTMMQGLELLAYFRNRAPLDDSGMPKDRFSAEMPDATLATLKIQPSEPRDSAVYFCASGLGDIGLHFGNGTRLTVT.

This clone appeared once. The chain carries TRBV4-1 and TRBJ1-2, with TRBD1 identical over 7 bases. Unmatched junction bases numbered 5, after V lost 3 bases and J lost 4 bases. CDR1 and CDR2 from the germline V gene are MGHRA and YSYEKL. The CDR3 runs 14 residues. The CDR3 loop is CASSHLDRSYGYTF. For the CDR3, the DNA is TGCGCCAGCAGCCACCTGGACAGGAGCTATGGCTACACCTTC.